This T cell receptor (beta chain) was identified during a study of technical replicates of blood from several donors. With V trimmed by 0 bases and J by 4 bases, 6 bases remained unmatched. Germline values: CDR1 SGDLS, CDR2 YYNGEE. This CDR3 has 15 amino acids. Assay: immunoSEQ multiplex PCR; the TCRdb copy retains only in-frame clones and omits some. The sample lists approximately 59,000 clones, approximately 86% seen once, with more than 5% in the top ten. This clonotype was sampled from a human donor in good health. Some clones in this sample may be carry-over from other donors' samples. Sequencing was carried out using PBMCs. The chain links TRBV9 to TRBJ1-1; 7 positions match TRBD1. CDR3 in amino acids: CASSVVRAGGTEAFF. The CDR3 DNA sequence: TGTGCCAGCAGCGTAGTGAGGGCAGGGGGCACTGAAGCTTTCTTT.